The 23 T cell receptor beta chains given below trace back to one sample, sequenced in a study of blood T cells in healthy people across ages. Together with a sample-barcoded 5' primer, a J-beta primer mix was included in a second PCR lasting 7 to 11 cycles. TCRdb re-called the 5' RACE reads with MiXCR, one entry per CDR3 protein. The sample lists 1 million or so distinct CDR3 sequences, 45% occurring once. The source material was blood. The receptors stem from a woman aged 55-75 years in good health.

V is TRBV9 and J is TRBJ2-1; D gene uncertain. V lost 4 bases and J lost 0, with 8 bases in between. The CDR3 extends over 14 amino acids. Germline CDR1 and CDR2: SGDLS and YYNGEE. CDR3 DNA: TGTGCCAGCAGCCCACTAAACTCCTACAATGAGCAGTTCTTC. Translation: CASSPLNSYNEQFF.

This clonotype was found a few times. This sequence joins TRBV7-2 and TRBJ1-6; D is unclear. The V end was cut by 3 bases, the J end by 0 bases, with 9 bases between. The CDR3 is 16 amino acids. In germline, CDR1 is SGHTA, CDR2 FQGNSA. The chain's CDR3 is CASSFDFSSYNSPLHF. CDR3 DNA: TGTGCCAGCAGCTTTGACTTTAGCTCCTATAATTCACCCCTCCACTTT.

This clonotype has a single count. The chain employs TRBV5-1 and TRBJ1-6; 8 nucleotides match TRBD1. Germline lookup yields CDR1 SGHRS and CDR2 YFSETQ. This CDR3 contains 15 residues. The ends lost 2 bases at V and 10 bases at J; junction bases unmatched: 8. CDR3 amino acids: CASSFGQGTGSPLHF. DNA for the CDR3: TGCGCCAGCAGCTTTGGACAGGGCACAGGGTCACCCCTCCACTTT.

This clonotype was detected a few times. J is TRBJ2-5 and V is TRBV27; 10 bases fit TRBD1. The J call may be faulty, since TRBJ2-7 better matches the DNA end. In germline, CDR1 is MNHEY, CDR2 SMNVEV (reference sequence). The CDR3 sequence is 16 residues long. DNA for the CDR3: TGTGCCAGCAGTTTAATAGGTGGGACAGGGGCCTACGAGCAGTACTTC. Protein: CASSLIGGTGAYEQYF.

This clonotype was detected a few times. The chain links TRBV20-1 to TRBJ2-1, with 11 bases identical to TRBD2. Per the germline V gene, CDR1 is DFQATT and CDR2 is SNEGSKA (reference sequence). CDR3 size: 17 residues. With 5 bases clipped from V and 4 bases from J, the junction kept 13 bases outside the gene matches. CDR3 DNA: TGCAGTGCTCCCGACGGGTACGGGACTAGCGGATACAATGAGCAGTTCTTC. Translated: CSAPDGYGTSGYNEQFF.

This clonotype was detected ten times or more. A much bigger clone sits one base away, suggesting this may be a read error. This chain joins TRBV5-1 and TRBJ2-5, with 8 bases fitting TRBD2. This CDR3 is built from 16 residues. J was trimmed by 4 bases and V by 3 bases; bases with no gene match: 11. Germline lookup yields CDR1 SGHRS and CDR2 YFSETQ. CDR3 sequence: CASSSGVSGRAETQYF. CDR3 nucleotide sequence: TGCGCCAGCAGCTCGGGTGTGAGCGGGAGAGCAGAGACCCAGTACTTC. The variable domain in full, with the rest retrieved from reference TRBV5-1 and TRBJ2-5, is KAGVTQTPRYLIKTRGQQVTLSCSPISGHRSVSWYQQTPGQGLQFLFEYFSETQRNKGNFPGRFSGRQFSNSRSEMNVSTLELGDSALYLCASSSGVSGRAETQYFGPGTRLLVL.

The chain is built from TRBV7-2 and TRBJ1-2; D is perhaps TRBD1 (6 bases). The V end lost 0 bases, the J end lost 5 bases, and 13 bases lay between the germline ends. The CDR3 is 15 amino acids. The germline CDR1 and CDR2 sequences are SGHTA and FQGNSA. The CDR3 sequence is CASSLAEGGGYGYTF. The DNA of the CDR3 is TGTGCCAGCAGCTTAGCGGAGGGGGGAGGATATGGCTACACCTTC.

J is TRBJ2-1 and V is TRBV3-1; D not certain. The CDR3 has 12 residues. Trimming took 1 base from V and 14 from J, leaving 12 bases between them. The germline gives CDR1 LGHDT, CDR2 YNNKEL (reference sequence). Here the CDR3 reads CASSQGRGGEFF. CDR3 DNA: TGTGCCAGCAGCCAAGGGCGTGGCGGAGAGTTCTTC.

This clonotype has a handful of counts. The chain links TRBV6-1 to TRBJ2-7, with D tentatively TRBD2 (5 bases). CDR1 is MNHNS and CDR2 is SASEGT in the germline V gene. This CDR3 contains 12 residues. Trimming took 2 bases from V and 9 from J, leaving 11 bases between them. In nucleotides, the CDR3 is TGTGCCAGCAGTGAAAAGGCGGACTTGCAGTACTTC. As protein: CASSEKADLQYF.

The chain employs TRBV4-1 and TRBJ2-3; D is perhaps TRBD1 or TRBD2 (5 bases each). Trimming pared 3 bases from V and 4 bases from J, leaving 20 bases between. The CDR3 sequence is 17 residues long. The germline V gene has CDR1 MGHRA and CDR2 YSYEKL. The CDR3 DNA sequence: TGCGCCAGCAGCCACCCAAACTCCCGGGGCAGATCAGATACGCAGTATTTT. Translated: CASSHPNSRGRSDTQYF.

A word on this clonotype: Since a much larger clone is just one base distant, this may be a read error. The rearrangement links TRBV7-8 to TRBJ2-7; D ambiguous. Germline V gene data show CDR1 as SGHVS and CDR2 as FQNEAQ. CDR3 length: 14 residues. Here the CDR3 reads CVSSFKDLEDEQYF. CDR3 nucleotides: TGTGTCAGCAGCTTTAAAGACTTAGAGGACGAGCAGTACTTC.

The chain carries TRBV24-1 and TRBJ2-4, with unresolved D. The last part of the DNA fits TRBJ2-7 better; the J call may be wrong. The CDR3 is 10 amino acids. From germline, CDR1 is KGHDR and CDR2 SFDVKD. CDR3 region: CATSDYEQYF. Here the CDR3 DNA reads TGTGCCACCAGTGATTACGAGCAGTACTTC.

CDR3 nucleotides: TGTGCCAGCACCAACCGAGGACAGCCTAACTATGGCTACACCTTC. Residues: CASTNRGQPNYGYTF. The V gene is TRBV5-6, the J gene TRBJ1-2; tentatively, D is TRBD1 (6 bases). Germline V gene lookup returns CDR1 SGHDT and CDR2 YYEEEE. This CDR3 region has 15 residues. V lost 6 bases and J 0 bases, leaving 15 bases between the germline ends.

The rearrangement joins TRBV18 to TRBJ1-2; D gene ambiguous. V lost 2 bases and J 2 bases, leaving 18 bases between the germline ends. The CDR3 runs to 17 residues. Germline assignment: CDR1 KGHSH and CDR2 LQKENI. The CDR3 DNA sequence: TGTGCCAGCTCACCAGAAGCAAGAACCCGCGCAAACTATGGCTACACCTTC. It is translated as CASSPEARTRANYGYTF. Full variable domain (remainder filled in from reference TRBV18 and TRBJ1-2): NAGVMQNPRHLVRRRGQEARLRCSPMKGHSHVYWYRQLPEEGLKFMVYLQKENIIDESGMPKERFSAEFPKEGPSILRIQQVVRGDSAAYFCASSPEARTRANYGYTFGSGTRLTVV.

The CDR3 spells CASSLALQGAETQYF. The CDR3 coding sequence is TGTGCCAGCAGCTTAGCACTACAGGGGGCAGAGACCCAGTACTTC. The V gene is TRBV7-7, the J gene TRBJ2-5, with 9 bases that match TRBD1. With 0 bases clipped from V and 4 bases from J, the junction kept 3 bases outside the gene matches. CDR3 size: 15 residues. Germline CDR1 reads SSHAT; CDR2 reads FNYEAQ (reference sequence).

The CDR3 DNA reads TGCAGCGTTGAAGGGGGCGTTTTCCACGAGCAGTACTTC. As protein: CSVEGGVFHEQYF. The chain joins TRBV29-1 to TRBJ2-5, with D perhaps matching TRBD1 (5 bases). The end of the DNA fits TRBJ2-7 better, so the J call may be wrong. The length of the CDR3 is 13 residues. CDR1 and CDR2 from the germline V gene are SQVTM and ANQGSEA.

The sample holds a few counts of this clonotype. In DNA form, the CDR3 reads TGCGCCAGCAGCTTGGGTGCGGGGGGTAGCGGCACCTACGAGCAGTACTTC. Translated, it gives CASSLGAGGSGTYEQYF. The chain uses TRBV5-1 and TRBJ2-7, with 8 bases fitting TRBD2. V shed 0 bases and J 2 bases; nucleotides not matched to a gene: 10. Germline CDR1 reads SGHRS; CDR2 reads YFSETQ. This CDR3 is 17 amino acids long.

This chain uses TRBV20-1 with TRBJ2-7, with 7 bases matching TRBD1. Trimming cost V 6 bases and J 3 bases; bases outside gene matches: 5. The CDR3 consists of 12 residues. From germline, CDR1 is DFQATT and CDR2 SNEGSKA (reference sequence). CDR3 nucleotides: TGCAGTGCAGAGGGACAGAACTACGAGCAGTACTTC. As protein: CSAEGQNYEQYF.

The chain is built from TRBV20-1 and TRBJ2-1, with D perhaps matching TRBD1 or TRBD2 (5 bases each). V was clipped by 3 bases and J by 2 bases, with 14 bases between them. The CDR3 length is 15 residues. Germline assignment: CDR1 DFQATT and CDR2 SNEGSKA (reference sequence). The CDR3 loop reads CSARGVDYPYNEQFF. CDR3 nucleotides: TGCAGTGCTAGGGGGGTCGACTATCCCTACAATGAGCAGTTCTTC.

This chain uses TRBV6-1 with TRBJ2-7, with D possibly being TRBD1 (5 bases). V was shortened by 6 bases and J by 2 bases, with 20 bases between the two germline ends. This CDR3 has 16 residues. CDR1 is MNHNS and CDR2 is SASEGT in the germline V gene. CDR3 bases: TGTGCCAGCAGAAAATCGGCAGGGTCGACGGCCTACGAGCAGTACTTC. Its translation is CASRKSAGSTAYEQYF.

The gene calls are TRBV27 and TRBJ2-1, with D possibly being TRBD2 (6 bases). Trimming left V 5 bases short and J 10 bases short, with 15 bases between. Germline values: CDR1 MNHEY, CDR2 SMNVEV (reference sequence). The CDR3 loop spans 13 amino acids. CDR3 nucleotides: TGTGCCAGCAGTGCGGGACTTGTAACCGAGCAGTTCTTC. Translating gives CASSAGLVTEQFF.

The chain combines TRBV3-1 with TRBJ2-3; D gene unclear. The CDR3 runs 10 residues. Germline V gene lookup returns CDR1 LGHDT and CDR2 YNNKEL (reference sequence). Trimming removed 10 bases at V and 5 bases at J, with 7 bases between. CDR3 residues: CATFGDTQYF. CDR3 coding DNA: TGTGCCACTTTTGGAGATACGCAGTATTTT.

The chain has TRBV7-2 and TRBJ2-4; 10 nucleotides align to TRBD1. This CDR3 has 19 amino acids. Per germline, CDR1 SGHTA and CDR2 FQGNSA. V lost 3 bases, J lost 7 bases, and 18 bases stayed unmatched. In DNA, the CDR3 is TGTGCCAGCAGCTTCACACACAGCCGGGACAGGGGAAACCGGAACATTCAGTACTTC. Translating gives CASSFTHSRDRGNRNIQYF.